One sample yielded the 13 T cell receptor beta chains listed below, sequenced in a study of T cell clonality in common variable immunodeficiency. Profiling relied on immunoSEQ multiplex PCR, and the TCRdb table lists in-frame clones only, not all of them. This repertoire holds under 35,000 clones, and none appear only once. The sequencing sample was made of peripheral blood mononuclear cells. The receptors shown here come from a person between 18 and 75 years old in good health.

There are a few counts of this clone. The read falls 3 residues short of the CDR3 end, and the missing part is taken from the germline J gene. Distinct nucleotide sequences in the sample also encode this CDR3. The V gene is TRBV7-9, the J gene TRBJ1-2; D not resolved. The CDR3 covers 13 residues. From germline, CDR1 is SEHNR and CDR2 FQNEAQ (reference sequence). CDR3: CASSLGGRDTYTF. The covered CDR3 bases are TGTGCCAGCAGCTTAGGCGGCAGAGATACA.

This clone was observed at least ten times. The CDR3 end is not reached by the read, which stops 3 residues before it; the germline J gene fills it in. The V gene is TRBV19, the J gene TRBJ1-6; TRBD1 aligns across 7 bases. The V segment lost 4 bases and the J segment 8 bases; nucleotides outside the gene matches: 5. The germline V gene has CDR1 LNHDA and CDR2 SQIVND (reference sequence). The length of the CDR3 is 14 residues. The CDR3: CASSRGTADSPLHF. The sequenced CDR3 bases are TGTGCCAGTAGTAGAGGGACAGCGGATTCACCC.

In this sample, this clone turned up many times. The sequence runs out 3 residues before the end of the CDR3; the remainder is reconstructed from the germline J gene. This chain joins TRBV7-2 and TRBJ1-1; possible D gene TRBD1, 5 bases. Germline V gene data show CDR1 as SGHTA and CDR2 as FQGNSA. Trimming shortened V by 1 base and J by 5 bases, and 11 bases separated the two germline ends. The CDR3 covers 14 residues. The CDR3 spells CASSLVGGWTEAFF. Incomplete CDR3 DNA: TGTGCCAGCAGCTTAGTGGGGGGGTGGACTGAA.

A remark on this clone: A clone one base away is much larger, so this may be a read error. CDR3 DNA (partial): TGTGCCATTAGTTCGGTAGACAGCCGGGCATACAATGAG. Protein product: CAISSVDSRAYNE. The whole CDR3 protein is CAISSVDSRAYNEQFF. The chain combines TRBV19 with TRBJ2-1, with D perhaps matching TRBD1 (5 bases). The read comes to an end 3 residues before the CDR3 does, leaving the germline J gene to fill in the end. The CDR3 spans 16 residues. From germline, CDR1 is LNHDA and CDR2 SQIVND (reference sequence).

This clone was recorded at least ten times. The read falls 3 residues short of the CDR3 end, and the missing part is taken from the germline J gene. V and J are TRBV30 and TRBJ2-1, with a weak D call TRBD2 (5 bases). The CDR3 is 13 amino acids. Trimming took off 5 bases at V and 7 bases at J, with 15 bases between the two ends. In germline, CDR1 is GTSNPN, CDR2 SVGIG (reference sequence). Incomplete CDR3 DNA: TGTGCCTGGGAACTAGAGAACAGAAATGAG. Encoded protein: CAWELENRNE. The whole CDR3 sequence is CAWELENRNEQFF.

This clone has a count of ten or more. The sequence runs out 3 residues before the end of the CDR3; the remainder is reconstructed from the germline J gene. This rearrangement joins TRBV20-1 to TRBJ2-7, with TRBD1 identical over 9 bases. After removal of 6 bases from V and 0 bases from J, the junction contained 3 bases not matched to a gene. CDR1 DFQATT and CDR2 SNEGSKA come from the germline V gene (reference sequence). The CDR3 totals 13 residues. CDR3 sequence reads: CSAQTGGSYEQYF. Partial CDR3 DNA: TGCAGTGCCCAGACAGGGGGCTCCTACGAG.

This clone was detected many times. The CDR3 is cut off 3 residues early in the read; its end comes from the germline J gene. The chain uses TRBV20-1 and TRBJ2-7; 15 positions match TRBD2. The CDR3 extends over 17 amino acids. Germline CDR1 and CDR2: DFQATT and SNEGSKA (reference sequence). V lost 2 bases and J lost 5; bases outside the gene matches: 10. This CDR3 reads CSARRTSGRAFNHEQYF. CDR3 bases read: TGCAGTGCTAGACGGACTAGCGGGAGGGCCTTTAATCACGAG.

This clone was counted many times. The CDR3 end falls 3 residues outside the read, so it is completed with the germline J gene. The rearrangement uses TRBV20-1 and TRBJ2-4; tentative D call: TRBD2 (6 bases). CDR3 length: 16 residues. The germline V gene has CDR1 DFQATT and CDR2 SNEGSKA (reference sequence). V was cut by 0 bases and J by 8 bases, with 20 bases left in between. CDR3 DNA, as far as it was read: TGCAGTGCTAGAGATCCCGTAGGAGGGGAAGGAGACATT. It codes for CSARDPVGGEGDI. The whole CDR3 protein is CSARDPVGGEGDIQYF.

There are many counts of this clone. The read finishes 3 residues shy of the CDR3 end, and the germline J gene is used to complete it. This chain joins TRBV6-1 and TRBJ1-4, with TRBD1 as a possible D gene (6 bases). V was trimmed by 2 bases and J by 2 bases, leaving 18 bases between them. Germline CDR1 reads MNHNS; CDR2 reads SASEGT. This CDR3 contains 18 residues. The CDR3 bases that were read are TGTGCCAGCAGTGAAAGAGGGGGAGGGGGTACGACTAATGAAAAA. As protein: CASSERGGGGTTNEK. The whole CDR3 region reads CASSERGGGGTTNEKLFF.

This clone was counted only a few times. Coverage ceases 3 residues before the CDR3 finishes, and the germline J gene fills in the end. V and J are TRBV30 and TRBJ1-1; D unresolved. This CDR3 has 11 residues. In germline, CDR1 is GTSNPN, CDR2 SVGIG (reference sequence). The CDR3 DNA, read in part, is TGTGCCTGGGCGGGGTTCGAGACA. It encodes CAWAGFET. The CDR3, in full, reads CAWAGFETAFF.

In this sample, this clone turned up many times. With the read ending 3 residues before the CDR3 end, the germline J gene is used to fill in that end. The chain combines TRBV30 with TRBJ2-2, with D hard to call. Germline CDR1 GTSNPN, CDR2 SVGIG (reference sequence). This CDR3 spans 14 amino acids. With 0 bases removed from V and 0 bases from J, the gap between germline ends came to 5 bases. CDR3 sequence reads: CAWSVLANTGELFF. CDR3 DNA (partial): TGTGCCTGGAGTGTACTGGCGAACACCGGGGAG.

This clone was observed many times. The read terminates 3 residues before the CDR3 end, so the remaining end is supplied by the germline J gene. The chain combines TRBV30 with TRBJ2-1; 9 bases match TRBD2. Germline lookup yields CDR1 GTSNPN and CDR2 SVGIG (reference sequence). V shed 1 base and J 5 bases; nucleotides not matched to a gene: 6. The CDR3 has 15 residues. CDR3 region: CAWSAFSGSNNEQFF. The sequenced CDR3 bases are TGTGCCTGGAGTGCATTTAGCGGGAGCAACAATGAG.

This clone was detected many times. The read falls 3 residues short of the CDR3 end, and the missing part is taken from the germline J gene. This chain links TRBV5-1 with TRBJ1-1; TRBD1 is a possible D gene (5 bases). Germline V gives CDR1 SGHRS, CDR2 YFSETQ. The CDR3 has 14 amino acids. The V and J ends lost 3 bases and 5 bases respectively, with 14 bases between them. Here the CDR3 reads CASSYQGGETEAFF. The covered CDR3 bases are TGCGCCAGCAGCTATCAGGGAGGTGAAACTGAA. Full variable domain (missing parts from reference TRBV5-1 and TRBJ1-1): KAGVTQTPRYLIKTRGQQVTLSCSPISGHRSVSWYQQTPGQGLQFLFEYFSETQRNKGNFPGRFSGRQFSNSRSEMNVSTLELGDSALYLCASSYQGGETEAFFGQGTRLTVV.